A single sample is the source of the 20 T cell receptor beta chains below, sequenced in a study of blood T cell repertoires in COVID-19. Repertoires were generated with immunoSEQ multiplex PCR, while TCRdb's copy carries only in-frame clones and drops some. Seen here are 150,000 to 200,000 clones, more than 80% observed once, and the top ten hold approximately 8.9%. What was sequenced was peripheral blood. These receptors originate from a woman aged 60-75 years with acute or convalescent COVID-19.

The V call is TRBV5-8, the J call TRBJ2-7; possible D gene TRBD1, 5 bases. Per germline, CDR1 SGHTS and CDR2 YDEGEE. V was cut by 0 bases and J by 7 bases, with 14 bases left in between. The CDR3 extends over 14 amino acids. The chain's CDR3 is CASSLEAGPLEQYV. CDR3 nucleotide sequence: TGTGCCAGCAGCTTGGAGGCAGGGCCCTTGGAGCAGTACGTC.

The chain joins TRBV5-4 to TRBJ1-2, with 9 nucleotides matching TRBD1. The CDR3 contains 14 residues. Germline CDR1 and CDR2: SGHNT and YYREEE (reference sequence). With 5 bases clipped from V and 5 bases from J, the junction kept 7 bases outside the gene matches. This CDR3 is CASRLTGGVYGYTF. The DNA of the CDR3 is TGTGCCAGCAGGTTGACAGGGGGAGTTTATGGCTACACCTTC.

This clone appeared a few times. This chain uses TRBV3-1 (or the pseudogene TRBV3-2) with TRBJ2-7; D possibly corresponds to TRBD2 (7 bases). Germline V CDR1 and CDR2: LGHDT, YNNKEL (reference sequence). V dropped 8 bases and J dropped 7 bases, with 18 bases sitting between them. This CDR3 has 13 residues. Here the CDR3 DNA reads TGTGCCAGCTCCCGAGGGGGGGCTGGGGAGCAGTACTTC. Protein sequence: CASSRGGAGEQYF.

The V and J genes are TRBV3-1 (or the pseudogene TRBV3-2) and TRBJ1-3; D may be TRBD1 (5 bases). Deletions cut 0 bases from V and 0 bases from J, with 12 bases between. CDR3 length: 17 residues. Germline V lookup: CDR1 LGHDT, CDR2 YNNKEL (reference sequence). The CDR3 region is CASSQEYRLTSGNTIYF. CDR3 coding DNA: TGTGCCAGCAGCCAAGAGTACAGGCTAACCTCTGGAAACACCATATATTTT.

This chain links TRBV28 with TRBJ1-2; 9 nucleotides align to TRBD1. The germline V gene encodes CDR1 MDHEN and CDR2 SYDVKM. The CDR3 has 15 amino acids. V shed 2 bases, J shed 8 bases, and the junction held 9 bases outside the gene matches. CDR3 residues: CASSLLPTGQGGYTF. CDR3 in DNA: TGTGCCAGCAGTTTACTTCCGACGGGACAGGGCGGCTACACCTTC.

The CDR3, as DNA: TGTGCTAGTGCCGACAGGGGATTCTATGGCTACACCTTC. This codes for CASADRGFYGYTF. The rearrangement links TRBV12-5 to TRBJ1-2, with TRBD1 matching over 8 bases. CDR1 is LGHNT, CDR2 FRNRAP, per germline. The CDR3 spans 13 residues. V lost 7 bases and J lost 4; bases outside the gene matches: 5. Supplemented by reference TRBV12-5 and TRBJ1-2, the full variable domain reads DARVTQTPRHKVTEMGQEVTMRCQPILGHNTVFWYRQTMMQGLELLAYFRNRAPLDDSGMPKDRFSAEMPDATLATLKIQPSEPRDSAVYFCASADRGFYGYTFGSGTRLTVV.

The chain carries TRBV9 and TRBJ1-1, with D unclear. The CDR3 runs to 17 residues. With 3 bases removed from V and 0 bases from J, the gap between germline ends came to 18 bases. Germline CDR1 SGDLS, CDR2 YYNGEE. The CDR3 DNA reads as TGTGCCAGCAGCGGACCAGGTGTCGTCCCCATGAACACTGAAGCTTTCTTT. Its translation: CASSGPGVVPMNTEAFF. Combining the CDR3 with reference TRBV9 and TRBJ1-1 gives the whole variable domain DSGVTQTPKHLITATGQRVTLRCSPRSGDLSVYWYQQSLDQGLQFLIQYYNGEERAKGNILERFSAQQFPDLHSELNLSSLELGDSALYFCASSGPGVVPMNTEAFFGQGTRLTVV.

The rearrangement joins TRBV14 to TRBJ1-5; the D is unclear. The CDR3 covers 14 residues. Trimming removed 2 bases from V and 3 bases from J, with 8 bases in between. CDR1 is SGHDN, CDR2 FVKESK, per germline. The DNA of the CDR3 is TGTGCCAGCAGCCAACTAGGAGACAATCAGCCCCAGCATTTT. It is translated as CASSQLGDNQPQHF.

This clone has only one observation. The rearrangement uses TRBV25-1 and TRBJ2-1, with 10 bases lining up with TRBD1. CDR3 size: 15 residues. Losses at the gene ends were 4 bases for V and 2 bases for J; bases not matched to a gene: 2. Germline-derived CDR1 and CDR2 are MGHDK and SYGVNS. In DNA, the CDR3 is TGTGCCAGCAGTGGGACAGGGGGGACCTACAATGAGCAGTTCTTC. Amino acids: CASSGTGGTYNEQFF.

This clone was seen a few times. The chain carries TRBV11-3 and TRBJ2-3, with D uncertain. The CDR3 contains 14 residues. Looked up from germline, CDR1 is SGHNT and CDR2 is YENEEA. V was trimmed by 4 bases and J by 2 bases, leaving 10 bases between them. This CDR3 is CASSSPPSTDTQYF. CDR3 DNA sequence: TGTGCCAGCAGCTCCCCCCCTTCCACAGATACGCAGTATTTT.

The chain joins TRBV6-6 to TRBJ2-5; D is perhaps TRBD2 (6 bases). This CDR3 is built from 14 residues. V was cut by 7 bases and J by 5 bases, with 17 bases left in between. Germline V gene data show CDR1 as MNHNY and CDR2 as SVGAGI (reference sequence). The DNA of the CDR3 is TGTGCCAGCAATAGGTCTCCCGGGAGTGAGACCCAGTACTTC. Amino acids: CASNRSPGSETQYF.

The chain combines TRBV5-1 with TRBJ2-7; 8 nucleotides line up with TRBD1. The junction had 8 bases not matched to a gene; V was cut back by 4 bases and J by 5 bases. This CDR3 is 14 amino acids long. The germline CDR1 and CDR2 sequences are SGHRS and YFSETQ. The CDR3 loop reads CASSPPGTGDEQYF. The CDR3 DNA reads TGCGCCAGCAGCCCACCCGGGACAGGAGACGAGCAGTACTTC. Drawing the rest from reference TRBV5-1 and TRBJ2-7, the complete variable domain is KAGVTQTPRYLIKTRGQQVTLSCSPISGHRSVSWYQQTPGQGLQFLFEYFSETQRNKGNFPGRFSGRQFSNSRSEMNVSTLELGDSALYLCASSPPGTGDEQYFGPGTRLTVT.

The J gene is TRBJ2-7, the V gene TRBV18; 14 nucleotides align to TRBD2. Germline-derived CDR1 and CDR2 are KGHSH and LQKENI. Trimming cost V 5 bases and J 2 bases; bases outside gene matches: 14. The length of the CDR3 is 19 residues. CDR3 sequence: CASSRMGGLAGEGPYEQYF. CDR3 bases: TGTGCCAGCTCAAGAATGGGGGGACTAGCGGGAGAGGGCCCCTACGAGCAGTACTTC.

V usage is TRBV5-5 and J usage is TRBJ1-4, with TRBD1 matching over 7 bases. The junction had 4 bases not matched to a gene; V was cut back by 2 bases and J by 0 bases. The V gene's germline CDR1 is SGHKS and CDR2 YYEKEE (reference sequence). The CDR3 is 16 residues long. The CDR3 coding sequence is TGTGCCAGCAGCTTCAGGGGGGCCTCAACTAATGAAAAACTGTTTTTT. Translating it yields CASSFRGASTNEKLFF.

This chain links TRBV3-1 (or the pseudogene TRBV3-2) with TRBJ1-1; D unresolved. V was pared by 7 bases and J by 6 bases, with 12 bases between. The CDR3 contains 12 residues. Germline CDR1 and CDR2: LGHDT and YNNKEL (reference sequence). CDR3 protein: CASNAGSSEAFF. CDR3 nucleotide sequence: TGTGCCAGCAACGCGGGTTCGTCTGAAGCTTTCTTT.

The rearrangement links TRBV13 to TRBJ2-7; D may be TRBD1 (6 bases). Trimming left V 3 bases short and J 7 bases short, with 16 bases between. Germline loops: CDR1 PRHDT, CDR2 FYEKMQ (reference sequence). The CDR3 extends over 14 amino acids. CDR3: CASSLRTVEMEQYF. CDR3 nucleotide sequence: TGTGCCAGCAGCTTGAGGACAGTGGAAATGGAGCAGTACTTC.

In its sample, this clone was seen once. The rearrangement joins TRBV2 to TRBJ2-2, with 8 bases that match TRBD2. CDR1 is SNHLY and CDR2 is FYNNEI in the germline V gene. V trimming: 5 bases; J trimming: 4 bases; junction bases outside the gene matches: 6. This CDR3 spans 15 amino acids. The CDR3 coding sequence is TGTGCCAGCAGTTCGACTAGCGCGGCCACCGGGGAGCTGTTTTTT. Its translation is CASSSTSAATGELFF.

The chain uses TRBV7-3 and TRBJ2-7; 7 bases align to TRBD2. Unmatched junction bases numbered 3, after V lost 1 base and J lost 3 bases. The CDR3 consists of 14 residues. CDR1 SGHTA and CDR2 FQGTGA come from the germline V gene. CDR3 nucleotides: TGTGCCAGCAGCTTAAAGGCTAGCGGCTACGAGCAGTACTTC. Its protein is CASSLKASGYEQYF.

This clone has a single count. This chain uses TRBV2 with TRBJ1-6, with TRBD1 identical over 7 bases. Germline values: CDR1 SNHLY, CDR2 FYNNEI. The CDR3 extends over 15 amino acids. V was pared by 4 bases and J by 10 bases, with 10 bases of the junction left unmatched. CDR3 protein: CASSGRQGLGSPLHF. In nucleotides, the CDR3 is TGTGCCAGCAGTGGCCGACAGGGCCTGGGATCACCCCTCCACTTT.

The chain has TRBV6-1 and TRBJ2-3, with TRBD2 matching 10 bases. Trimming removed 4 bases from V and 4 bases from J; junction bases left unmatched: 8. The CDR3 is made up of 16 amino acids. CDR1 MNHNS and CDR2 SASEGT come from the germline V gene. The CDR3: CASSGVAGGRADTQYF. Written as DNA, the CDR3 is TGTGCCAGCAGTGGAGTAGCGGGAGGTAGGGCAGATACGCAGTATTTT.